This TCR beta chain was observed in a study of OX40 agonist ivuxolimab in advanced cancers. Background on the study: Of the participants, approximately 44% had some prior anti-PD-1, anti-PD-L1 or anti-CTLA-4 therapy, which was allowed.

V was shortened by 0 bases and J by 1 base, with 10 bases between the two germline ends. Per the germline V gene, CDR1 is SGHDT and CDR2 is YYEEEE. CDR3 length: 15 residues. Here immunoSEQ multiplex PCR was the method, and the copy in TCRdb shows in-frame clones only, minus some. The sample has about 75,000 clones, about 85% seen once. The clonotype originates from an adult with an advanced solid tumor such as melanoma, head and neck, liver or kidney cancer. This chain joins TRBV5-6 and TRBJ2-5, with D tentatively TRBD1 (5 bases). This sample comprised CD4+ or CD8+ T cells sorted from blood, obtained in a trial of the OX40 agonist ivuxolimab. The CDR3 is CASSLGGGLQETQYF. In DNA form, the CDR3 reads TGTGCCAGCAGCTTGGGGGGCGGCCTCCAAGAGACCCAGTACTTC. Together with reference TRBV5-6 and TRBJ2-5, the CDR3 gives the full variable domain: DAGVTQSPTHLIKTRGQQVTLRCSPKSGHDTVSWYQQALGQGPQFIFQYYEEEERQRGNFPDRFSGHQFPNYSSELNVNALLLGDSALYLCASSLGGGLQETQYFGPGTRLLVL.